The rows below give T cell receptor beta chains drawn from one sample of a study of blood T cell repertoires in COVID-19. TCRdb keeps only in-frame clones here, not all; method: immunoSEQ multiplex PCR. The sample includes 360,000 or so clones, around 86% of them seen just once. Sequenced material: PBMCs or T cells enriched from blood (not recorded which). These receptors originate from a woman aged 45 to 65 who had recovered from COVID-19. Each CDR3 is given with its conserved first and last residue. The order of the fields is J gene, V gene, CDR3 protein.

j_gene: TRBJ2-7
v_gene: TRBV7-9
CDR3aa: CASSSGQGSYEQYF

j_gene: TRBJ2-7
v_gene: TRBV14
CDR3aa: CASSQVQGVGEQYF

j_gene: TRBJ2-7
v_gene: TRBV6-2/TRBV6-3
CDR3aa: CASSSGLAQPSYEQYF

j_gene: TRBJ1-1
v_gene: TRBV6-5
CDR3aa: CASSFLDRGNTEAFF

j_gene: TRBJ1-3
v_gene: TRBV7-6
CDR3aa: CASSLLSSSTSGNTIYF

j_gene: TRBJ1-1
v_gene: TRBV4-3
CDR3aa: CASSQDLGQGSGFDTEAFF

j_gene: TRBJ2-1
v_gene: TRBV7-2
CDR3aa: CASSLAYGGHNEQFF

j_gene: TRBJ1-2
v_gene: TRBV4-2
CDR3aa: CASSQEEVPASNYGYTF

j_gene: TRBJ1-2
v_gene: TRBV29-1
CDR3aa: CSVVYWGQGTGTFLGGYTF

j_gene: TRBJ2-7
v_gene: TRBV7-9
CDR3aa: CASSSSGTVEQYF

j_gene: TRBJ2-7
v_gene: TRBV29-1
CDR3aa: CSVLGTADGSYEQYF

j_gene: TRBJ1-2
v_gene: TRBV7-3
CDR3aa: CASRKHVNYGYTF

j_gene: TRBJ1-1
v_gene: TRBV7-8
CDR3aa: CASSATGGNTEAFF

j_gene: TRBJ1-5
v_gene: TRBV27
CDR3aa: CASSTGGPNLVNQPQHF

j_gene: TRBJ2-7
v_gene: TRBV18
CDR3aa: CASSPLGTGLSYEQYF

j_gene: TRBJ2-1
v_gene: TRBV7-9
CDR3aa: CASSLGAQEQFF

j_gene: TRBJ2-2
v_gene: TRBV27
CDR3aa: CASRRLAGVGDTGELFF

j_gene: TRBJ1-6
v_gene: TRBV11-2
CDR3aa: CASSLDSRAPLHF

j_gene: TRBJ1-1
v_gene: TRBV7-3
CDR3aa: CASSSQGASEAFF

j_gene: TRBJ1-5
v_gene: TRBV5-4
CDR3aa: CASSYGQGNQPQHF

j_gene: TRBJ1-3
v_gene: TRBV19
CDR3aa: CASTDRAGNTIYF

j_gene: TRBJ1-2
v_gene: TRBV3-1/TRBV3-2
CDR3aa: CASSQYSSLHRDPQNGYTF

j_gene: TRBJ1-1
v_gene: TRBV7-2
CDR3aa: CASSSAQGYTEAFF

j_gene: TRBJ2-5
v_gene: TRBV11-1
CDR3aa: CASSLTETGRQETQYF

j_gene: TRBJ2-7
v_gene: TRBV27
CDR3aa: CASSRPVGTGTYEQYF

j_gene: TRBJ2-2
v_gene: TRBV5-1
CDR3aa: CASSLLVLADTGELFF

j_gene: TRBJ2-3
v_gene: TRBV5-1
CDR3aa: CASSIGTGYADTQYF

j_gene: TRBJ1-2
v_gene: TRBV18
CDR3aa: CASSPAATTNYGYTF

j_gene: TRBJ2-1
v_gene: TRBV5-1
CDR3aa: CASSLVAGVNEQFF

j_gene: TRBJ2-4
v_gene: TRBV18
CDR3aa: CASSPISARVFVYF

j_gene: TRBJ1-6
v_gene: TRBV30
CDR3aa: CAWSRSRPSPLHF

j_gene: TRBJ1-2
v_gene: TRBV2
CDR3aa: CALEEGAYGYTF

j_gene: TRBJ1-1
v_gene: TRBV6-1
CDR3aa: CASSEKGANTEAFF

j_gene: TRBJ2-7
v_gene: TRBV19
CDR3aa: CASSPSGTRTYEQYF

j_gene: TRBJ1-6
v_gene: TRBV6-5
CDR3aa: CASSYTGMGNSPLHF

j_gene: TRBJ1-5
v_gene: TRBV24-1
CDR3aa: CATSDLRTGGVYCHNGNQPQHF

j_gene: TRBJ1-3
v_gene: TRBV13
CDR3aa: CASSFQGASGNTIYF

j_gene: TRBJ1-1
v_gene: TRBV6-5
CDR3aa: CASRPTRNTEAFF

j_gene: TRBJ1-1
v_gene: TRBV4-3
CDR3aa: CASSQQGSGTEAFF

j_gene: TRBJ2-1
v_gene: TRBV14
CDR3aa: CASSLGEFLFF

j_gene: TRBJ1-4
v_gene: TRBV9
CDR3aa: CASSPGEKLFF

j_gene: TRBJ1-4
v_gene: TRBV19
CDR3aa: CASNLQGVGEKLFF